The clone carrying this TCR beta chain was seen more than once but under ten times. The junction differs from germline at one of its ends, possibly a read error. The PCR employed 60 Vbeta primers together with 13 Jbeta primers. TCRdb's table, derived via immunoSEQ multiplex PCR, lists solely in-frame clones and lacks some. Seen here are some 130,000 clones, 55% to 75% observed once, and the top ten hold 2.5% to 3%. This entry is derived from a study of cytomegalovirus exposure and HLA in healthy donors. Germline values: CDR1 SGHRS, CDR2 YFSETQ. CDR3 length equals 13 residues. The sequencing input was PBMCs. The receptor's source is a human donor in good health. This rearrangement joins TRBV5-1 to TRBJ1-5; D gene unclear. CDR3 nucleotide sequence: TGTGCCAGCAGCATCGGGAGAAATCAGCCCCAGCATTTT. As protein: CASSIGRNQPQHF.